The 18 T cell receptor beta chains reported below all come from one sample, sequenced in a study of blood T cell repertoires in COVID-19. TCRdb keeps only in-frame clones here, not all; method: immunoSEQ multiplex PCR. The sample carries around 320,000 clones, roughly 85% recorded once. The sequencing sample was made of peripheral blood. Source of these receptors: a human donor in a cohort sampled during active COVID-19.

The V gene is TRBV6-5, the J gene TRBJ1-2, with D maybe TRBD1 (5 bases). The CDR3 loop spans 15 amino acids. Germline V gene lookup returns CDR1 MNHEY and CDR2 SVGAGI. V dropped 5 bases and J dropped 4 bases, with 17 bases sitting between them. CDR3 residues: CASSLGGGDFYGYTF. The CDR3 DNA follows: TGTGCCAGCAGTCTGGGAGGAGGGGATTTCTATGGCTACACCTTC.

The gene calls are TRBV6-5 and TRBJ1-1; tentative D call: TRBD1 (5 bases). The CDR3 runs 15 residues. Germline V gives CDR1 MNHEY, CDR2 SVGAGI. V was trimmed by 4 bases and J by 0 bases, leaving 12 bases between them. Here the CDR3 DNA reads TGTGCCAGCAGTTCCTCGACAGTTATGAACACTGAAGCTTTCTTT. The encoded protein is CASSSSTVMNTEAFF.

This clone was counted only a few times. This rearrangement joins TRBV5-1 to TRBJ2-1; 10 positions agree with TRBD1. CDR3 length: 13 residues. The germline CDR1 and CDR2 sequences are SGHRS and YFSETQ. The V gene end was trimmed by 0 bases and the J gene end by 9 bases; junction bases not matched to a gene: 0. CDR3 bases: TGCGCCAGCAGCTTGGGGGACAGGGGTGAGCAGTTCTTC. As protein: CASSLGDRGEQFF. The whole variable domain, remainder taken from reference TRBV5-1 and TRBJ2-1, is KAGVTQTPRYLIKTRGQQVTLSCSPISGHRSVSWYQQTPGQGLQFLFEYFSETQRNKGNFPGRFSGRQFSNSRSEMNVSTLELGDSALYLCASSLGDRGEQFFGPGTRLTVL.

The CDR3 reads CASSPADRVAEAFF. DNA of the CDR3: TGTGCCAGCAGCCCGGCGGACAGGGTTGCTGAAGCTTTCTTT. J is TRBJ1-1 and V is TRBV7-3; 8 bases agree with TRBD1. V shed 5 bases, J shed 6 bases, and the junction held 8 bases outside the gene matches. The CDR3 runs to 14 residues. Germline-derived CDR1 and CDR2 are SGHTA and FQGTGA. The full variable domain, completed using reference TRBV7-3 and TRBJ1-1, is GAGVSQTPSNKVTEKGKYVELRCDPISGHTALYWYRQSLGQGPEFLIYFQGTGAADDSGLPNDRFFAVRPEGSVSTLKIQRTERGDSAVYLCASSPADRVAEAFFGQGTRLTVV.

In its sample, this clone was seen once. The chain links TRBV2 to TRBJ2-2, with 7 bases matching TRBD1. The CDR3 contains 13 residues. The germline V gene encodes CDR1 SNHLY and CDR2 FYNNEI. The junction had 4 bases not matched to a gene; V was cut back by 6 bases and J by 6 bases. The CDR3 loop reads CASSRTGAGELFF. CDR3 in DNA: TGTGCCAGCAGCCGAACAGGGGCCGGGGAGCTGTTTTTT. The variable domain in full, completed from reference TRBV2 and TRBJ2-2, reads EPEVTQTPSHQVTQMGQEVILRCVPISNHLYFYWYRQILGQKVEFLVSFYNNEISEKSEIFDDQFSVERPDGSNFTLKIRSTKLEDSAMYFCASSRTGAGELFFGEGSRLTVL.

The CDR3 coding sequence is TGTGCCAGCAGCCAGACGATCAGGGCCTCACCCCTCCACTTT. It is translated as CASSQTIRASPLHF. This rearrangement joins TRBV3-1 (or the pseudogene TRBV3-2) to TRBJ1-6; weak D call: TRBD1 (5 bases). The CDR3 loop spans 14 amino acids. Germline CDR1 and CDR2: LGHDT and YNNKEL (reference sequence). Trimming cost V 3 bases and J 10 bases, with 13 bases left between them.

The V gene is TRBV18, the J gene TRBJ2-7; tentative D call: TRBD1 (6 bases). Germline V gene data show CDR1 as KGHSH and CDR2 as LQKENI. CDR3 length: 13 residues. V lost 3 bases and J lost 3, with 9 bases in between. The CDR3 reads CASSPPTGYEQYF. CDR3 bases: TGTGCCAGCTCACCTCCGACAGGCTACGAGCAGTACTTC.

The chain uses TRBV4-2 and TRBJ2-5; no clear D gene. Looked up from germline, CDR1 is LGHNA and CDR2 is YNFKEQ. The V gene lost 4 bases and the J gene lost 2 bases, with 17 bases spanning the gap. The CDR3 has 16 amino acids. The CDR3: CASSLKTTDHQETQYF. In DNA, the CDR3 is TGTGCCAGCAGCCTCAAGACGACTGACCATCAAGAGACCCAGTACTTC.

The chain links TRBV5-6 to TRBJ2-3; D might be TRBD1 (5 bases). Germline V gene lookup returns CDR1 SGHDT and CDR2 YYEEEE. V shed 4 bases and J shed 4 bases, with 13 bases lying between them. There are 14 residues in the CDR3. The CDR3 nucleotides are TGTGCCAGCAGCCTTCAGGGTTTCGCAGATACGCAGTATTTT. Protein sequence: CASSLQGFADTQYF.

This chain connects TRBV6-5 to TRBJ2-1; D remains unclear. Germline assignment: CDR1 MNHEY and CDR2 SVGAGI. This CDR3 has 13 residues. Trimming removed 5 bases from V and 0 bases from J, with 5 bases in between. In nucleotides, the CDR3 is TGTGCCAGCAGTAAGAGCTCCTACAATGAGCAGTTCTTC. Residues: CASSKSSYNEQFF.

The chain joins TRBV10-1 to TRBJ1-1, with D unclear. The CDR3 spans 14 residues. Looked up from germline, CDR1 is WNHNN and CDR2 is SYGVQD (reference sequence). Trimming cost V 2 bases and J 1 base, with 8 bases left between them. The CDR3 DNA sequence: TGCGCCAGCAGTGAGGACGACTGGAACACTGAAGCTTTCTTT. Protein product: CASSEDDWNTEAFF.

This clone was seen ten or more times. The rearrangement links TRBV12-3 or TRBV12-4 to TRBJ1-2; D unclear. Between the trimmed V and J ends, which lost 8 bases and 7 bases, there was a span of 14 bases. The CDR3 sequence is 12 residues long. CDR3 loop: CASRTSEGGYTF. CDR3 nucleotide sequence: TGTGCCAGCCGCACCTCAGAGGGTGGCTACACCTTC.

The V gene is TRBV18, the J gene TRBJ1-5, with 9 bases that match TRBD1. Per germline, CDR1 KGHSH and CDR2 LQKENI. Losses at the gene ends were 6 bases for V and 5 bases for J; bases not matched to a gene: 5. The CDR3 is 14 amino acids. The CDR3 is CASSLRQGDQPQHF. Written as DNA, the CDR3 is TGTGCCAGCTCCCTTCGACAGGGGGATCAGCCCCAGCATTTT.

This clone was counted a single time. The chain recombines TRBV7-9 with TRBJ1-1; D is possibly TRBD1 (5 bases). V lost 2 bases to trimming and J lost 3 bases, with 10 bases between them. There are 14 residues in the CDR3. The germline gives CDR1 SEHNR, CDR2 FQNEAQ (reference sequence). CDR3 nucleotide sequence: TGTGCCAGCAGCTTATACAGGAGCGACACTGAAGCTTTCTTT. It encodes CASSLYRSDTEAFF.

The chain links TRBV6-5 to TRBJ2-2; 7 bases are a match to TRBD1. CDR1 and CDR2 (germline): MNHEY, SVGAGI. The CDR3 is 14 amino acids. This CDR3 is CATVGTVLAGELFF. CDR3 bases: TGTGCAACCGTGGGGACAGTTTTGGCCGGGGAGCTGTTTTTT.

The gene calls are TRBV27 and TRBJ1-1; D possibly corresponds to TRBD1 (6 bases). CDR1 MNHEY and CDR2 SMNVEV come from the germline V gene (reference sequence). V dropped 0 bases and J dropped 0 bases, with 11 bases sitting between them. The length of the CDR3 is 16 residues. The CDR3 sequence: CASSLSPGTMNTEAFF. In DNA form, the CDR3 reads TGTGCCAGCAGTTTATCGCCGGGGACAATGAACACTGAAGCTTTCTTT.

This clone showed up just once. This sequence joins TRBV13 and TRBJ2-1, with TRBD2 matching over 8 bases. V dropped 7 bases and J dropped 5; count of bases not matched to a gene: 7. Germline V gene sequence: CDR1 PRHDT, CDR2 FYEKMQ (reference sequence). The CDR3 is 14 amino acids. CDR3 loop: CASTQLADNNEQFF. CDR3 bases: TGTGCCAGCACCCAACTAGCGGACAACAATGAGCAGTTCTTC.

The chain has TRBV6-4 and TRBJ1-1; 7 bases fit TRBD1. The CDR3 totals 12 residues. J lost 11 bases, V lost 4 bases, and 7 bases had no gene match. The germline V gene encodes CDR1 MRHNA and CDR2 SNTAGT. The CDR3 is CASSAEGQRAFF. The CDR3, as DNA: TGTGCCAGCAGTGCCGAGGGACAGCGGGCTTTCTTT.